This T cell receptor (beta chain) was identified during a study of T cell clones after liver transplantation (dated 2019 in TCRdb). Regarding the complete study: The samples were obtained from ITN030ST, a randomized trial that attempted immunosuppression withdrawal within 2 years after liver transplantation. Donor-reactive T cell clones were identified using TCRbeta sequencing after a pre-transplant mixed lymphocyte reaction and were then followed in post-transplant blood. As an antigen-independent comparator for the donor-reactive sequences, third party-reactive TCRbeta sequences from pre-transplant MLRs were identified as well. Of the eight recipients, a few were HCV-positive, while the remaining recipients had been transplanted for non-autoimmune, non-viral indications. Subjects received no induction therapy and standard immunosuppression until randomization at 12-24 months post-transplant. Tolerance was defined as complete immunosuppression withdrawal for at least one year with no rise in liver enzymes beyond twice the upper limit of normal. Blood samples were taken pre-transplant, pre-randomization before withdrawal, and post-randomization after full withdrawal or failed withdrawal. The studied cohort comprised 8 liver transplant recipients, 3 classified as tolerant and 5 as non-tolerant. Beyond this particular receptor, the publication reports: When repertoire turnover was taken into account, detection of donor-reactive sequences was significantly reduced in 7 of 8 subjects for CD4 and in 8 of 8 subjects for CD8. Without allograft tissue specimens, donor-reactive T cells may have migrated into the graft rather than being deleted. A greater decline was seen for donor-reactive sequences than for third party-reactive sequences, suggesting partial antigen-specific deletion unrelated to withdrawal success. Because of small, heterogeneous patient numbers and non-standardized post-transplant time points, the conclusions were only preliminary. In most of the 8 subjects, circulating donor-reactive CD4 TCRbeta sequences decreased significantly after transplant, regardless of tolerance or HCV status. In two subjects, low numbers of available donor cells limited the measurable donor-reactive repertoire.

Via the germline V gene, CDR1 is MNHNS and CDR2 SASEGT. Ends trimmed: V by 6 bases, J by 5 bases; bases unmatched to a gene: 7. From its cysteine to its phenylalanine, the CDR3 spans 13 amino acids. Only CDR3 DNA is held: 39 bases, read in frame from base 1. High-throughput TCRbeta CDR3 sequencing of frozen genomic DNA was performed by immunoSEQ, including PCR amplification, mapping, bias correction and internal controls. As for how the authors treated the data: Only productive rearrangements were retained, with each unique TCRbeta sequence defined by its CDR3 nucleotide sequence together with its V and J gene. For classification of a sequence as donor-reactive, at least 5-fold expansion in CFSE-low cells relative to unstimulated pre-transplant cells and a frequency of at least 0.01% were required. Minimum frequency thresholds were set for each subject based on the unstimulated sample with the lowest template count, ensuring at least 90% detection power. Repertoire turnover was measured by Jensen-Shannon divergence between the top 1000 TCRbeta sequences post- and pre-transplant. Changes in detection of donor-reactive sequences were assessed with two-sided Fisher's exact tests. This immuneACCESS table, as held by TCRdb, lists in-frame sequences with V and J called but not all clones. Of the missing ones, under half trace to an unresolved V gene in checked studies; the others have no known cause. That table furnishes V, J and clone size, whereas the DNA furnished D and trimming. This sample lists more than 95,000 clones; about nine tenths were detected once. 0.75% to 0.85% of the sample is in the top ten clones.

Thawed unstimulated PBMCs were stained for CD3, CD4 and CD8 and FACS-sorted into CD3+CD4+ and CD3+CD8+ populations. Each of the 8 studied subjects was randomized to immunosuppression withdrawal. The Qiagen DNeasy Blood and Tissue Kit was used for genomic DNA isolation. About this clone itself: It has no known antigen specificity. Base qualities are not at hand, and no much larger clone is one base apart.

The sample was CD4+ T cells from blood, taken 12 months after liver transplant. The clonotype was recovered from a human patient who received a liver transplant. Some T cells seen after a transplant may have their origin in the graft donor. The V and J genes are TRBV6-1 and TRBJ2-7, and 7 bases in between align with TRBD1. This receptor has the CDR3 CASRRQGLDEQYF. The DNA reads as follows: TGTGCCAGCAGGAGACAGGGTCTGGACGAGCAGTACTTC.